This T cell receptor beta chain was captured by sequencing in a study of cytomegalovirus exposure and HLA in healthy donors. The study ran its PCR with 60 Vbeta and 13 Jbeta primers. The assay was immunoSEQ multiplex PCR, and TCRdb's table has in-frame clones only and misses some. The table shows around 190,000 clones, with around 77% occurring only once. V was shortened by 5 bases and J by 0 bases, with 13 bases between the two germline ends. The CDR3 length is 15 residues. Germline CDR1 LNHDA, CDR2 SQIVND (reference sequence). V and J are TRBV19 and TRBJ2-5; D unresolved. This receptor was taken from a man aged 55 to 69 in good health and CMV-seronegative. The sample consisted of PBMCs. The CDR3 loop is CASSPREAYQETQYF. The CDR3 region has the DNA TGTGCCAGTAGTCCGCGAGAGGCGTACCAAGAGACCCAGTACTTC. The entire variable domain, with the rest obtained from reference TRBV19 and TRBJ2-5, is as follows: DGGITQSPKYLFRKEGQNVTLSCEQNLNHDAMYWYRQDPGQGLRLIYYSQIVNDFQKGDIAEGYSVSREKKESFPLTVTSAQKNPTAFYLCASSPREAYQETQYFGPGTRLLVL.